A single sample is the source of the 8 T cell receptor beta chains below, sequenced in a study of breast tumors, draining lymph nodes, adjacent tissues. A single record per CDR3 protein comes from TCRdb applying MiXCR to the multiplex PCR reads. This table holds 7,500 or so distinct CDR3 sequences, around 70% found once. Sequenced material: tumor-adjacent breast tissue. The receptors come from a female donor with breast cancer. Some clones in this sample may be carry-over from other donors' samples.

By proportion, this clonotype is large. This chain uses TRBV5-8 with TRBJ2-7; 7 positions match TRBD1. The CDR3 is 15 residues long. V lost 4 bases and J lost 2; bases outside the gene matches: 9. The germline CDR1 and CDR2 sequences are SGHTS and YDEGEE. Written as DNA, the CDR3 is TGTGCCAGCAGCCGCGCGAGTGGACAGGCCTACGAGCAGTACTTC. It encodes CASSRASGQAYEQYF.

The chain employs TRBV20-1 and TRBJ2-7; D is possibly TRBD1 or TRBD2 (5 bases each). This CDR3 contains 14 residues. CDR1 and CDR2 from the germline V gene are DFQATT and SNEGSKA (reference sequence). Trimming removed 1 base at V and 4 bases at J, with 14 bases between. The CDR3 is CSARVRDRPYEQYF. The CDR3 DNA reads TGCAGTGCTAGAGTTAGGGACCGCCCGTACGAGCAGTACTTC.

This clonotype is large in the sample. CDR3: CASSFSAQGDGRPLHF. Written as DNA, the CDR3 is TGTGCCAGCAGCTTTTCAGCACAGGGAGACGGGAGACCCCTCCACTTT. The V call is TRBV5-5, the J call TRBJ1-6, with D tentatively TRBD1 (6 bases). The V end was cut by 2 bases, the J end by 12 bases, with 21 bases between. There are 16 residues in the CDR3. Germline V gene lookup returns CDR1 SGHKS and CDR2 YYEKEE (reference sequence).

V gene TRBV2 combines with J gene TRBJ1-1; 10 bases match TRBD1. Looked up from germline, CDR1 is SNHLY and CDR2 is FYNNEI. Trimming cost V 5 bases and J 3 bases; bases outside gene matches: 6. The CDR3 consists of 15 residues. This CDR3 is CASSRQGAKDTEAFF. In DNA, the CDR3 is TGTGCCAGCAGTAGACAGGGGGCAAAGGACACTGAAGCTTTCTTT. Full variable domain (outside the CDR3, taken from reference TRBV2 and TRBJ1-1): EPEVTQTPSHQVTQMGQEVILRCVPISNHLYFYWYRQILGQKVEFLVSFYNNEISEKSEIFDDQFSVERPDGSNFTLKIRSTKLEDSAMYFCASSRQGAKDTEAFFGQGTRLTVV.

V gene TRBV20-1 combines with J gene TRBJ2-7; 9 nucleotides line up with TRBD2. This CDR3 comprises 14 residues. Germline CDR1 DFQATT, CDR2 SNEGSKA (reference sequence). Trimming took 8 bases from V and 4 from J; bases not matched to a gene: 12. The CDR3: CSTYWAGGPYEQYF. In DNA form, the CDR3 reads TGCAGTACTTATTGGGCGGGAGGGCCGTACGAGCAGTACTTC.

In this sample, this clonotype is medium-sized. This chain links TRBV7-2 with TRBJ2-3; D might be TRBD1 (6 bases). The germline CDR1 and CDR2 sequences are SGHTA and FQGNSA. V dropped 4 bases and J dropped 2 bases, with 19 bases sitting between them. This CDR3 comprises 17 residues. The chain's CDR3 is CASSSVTGSSYTDTQYF. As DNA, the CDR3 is TGTGCCAGCAGCTCAGTAACAGGGTCCTCCTACACAGATACGCAGTATTTT.

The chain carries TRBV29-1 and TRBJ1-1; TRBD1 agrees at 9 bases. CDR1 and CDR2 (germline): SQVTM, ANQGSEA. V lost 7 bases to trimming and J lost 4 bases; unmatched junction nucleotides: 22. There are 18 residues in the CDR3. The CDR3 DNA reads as TGCAGCGCTTACGGGACAGGGAGGGGGACCGACGGCGGCACTGAAGCTTTCTTT. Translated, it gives CSAYGTGRGTDGGTEAFF.

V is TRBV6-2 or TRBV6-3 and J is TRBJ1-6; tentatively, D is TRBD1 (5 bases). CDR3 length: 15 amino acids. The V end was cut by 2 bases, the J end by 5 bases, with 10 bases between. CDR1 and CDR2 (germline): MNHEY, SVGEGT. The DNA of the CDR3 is TGTGCCAGCAGTTACCTGACAGCAAATAATTCACCCCTCCACTTT. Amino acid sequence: CASSYLTANNSPLHF.